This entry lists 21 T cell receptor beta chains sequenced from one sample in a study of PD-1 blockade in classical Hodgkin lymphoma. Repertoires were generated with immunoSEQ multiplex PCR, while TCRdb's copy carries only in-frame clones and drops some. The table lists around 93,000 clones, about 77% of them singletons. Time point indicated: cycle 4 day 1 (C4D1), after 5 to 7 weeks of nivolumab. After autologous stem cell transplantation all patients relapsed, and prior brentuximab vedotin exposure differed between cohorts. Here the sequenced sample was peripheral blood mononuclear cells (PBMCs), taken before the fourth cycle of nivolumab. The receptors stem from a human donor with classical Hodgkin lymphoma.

Written as DNA, the CDR3 is TGTGCCAGCAGTTCACAGGGCAGCGGGGAGCTGTTTTTT. As protein: CASSSQGSGELFF. This chain links TRBV6-6 with TRBJ2-2; a possible D gene is TRBD1 (6 bases). Germline V gene data show CDR1 as MNHNY and CDR2 as SVGAGI (reference sequence). This CDR3 spans 13 amino acids. The V end lost 4 bases, the J end lost 7 bases, and 10 bases lay between the germline ends.

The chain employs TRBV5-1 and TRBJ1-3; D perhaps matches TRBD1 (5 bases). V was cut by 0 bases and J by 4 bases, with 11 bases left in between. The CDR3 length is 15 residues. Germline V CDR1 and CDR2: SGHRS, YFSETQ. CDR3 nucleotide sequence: TGCGCCAGCAGCTTGGCCGGGGACGGCGGAAACACCATATATTTT. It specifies CASSLAGDGGNTIYF.

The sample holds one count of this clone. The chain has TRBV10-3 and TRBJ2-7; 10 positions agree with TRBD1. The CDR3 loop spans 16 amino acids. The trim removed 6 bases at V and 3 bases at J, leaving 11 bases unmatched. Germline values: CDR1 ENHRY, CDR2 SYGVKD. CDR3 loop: CAIRGTGALLNYEQYF. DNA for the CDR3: TGTGCCATCAGGGGGACAGGGGCCCTCTTAAACTACGAGCAGTACTTC.

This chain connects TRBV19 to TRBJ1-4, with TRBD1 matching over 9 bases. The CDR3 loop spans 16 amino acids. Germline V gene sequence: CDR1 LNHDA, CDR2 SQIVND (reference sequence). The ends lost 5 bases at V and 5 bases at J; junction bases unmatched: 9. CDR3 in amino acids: CASSSTGGGLNEKLFF. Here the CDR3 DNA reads TGTGCCAGTAGTTCGACAGGGGGGGGCCTCAATGAAAAACTGTTTTTT. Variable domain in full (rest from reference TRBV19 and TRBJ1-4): DGGITQSPKYLFRKEGQNVTLSCEQNLNHDAMYWYRQDPGQGLRLIYYSQIVNDFQKGDIAEGYSVSREKKESFPLTVTSAQKNPTAFYLCASSSTGGGLNEKLFFGSGTQLSVL.

DNA for the CDR3: TGTGCCAGCAGCCAAGTAATAGCGGGACCCTACGAGCAGTACTTC. Its protein product is CASSQVIAGPYEQYF. The chain uses TRBV4-2 and TRBJ2-5; the match to TRBD2 covers 8 bases. The DNA matches TRBJ2-7 better at its end, which makes the J call doubtful. Germline lookup yields CDR1 LGHNA and CDR2 YNFKEQ. The CDR3 covers 15 residues.

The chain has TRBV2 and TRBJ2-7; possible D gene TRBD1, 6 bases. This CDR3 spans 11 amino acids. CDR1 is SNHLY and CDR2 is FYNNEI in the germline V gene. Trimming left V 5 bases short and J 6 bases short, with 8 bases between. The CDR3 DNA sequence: TGTGCCAGCAGTTCAGGGGTCGAGCAGTACTTC. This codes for CASSSGVEQYF.

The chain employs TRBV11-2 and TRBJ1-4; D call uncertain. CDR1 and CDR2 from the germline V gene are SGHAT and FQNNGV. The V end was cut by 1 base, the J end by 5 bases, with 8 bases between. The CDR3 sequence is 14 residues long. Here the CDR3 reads CASSLGVLNEKLFF. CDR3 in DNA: TGTGCCAGCAGCTTAGGGGTTTTGAATGAAAAACTGTTTTTT.

The CDR3 DNA reads TGTGCCATCAGTAGCGGACAGGGACCCACAGATACGCAGTATTTT. This translates into CAISSGQGPTDTQYF. The J gene is TRBJ2-3, the V gene TRBV10-3; TRBD1 agrees at 8 bases. CDR1 and CDR2 from the germline V gene are ENHRY and SYGVKD. V lost 5 bases to trimming and J lost 2 bases; unmatched junction nucleotides: 6. This CDR3 has 15 residues.

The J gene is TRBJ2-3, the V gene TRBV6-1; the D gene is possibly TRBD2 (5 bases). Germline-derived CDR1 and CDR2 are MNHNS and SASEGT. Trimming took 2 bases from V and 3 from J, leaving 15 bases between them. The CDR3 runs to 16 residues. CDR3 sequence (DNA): TGTGCCAGCAGTGAAAGGCTGAGCGGTAGTACAGATACGCAGTATTTT. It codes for CASSERLSGSTDTQYF.

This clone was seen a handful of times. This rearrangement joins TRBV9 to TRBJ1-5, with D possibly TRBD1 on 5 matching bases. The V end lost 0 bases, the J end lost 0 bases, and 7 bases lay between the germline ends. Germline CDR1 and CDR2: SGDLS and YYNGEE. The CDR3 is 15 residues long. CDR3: CASSVGGSSNQPQHF. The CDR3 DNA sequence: TGTGCCAGCAGCGTAGGGGGGAGTAGCAATCAGCCCCAGCATTTT.

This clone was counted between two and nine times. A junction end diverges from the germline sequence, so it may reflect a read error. The CDR3 here is CASSDPGLGQSSEQYF. As DNA, the CDR3 is TGTGCCAGCAGTGATCCGGGACTAGGGCAGTCCTCCGAGCAGTACTTC. This chain connects TRBV2 to TRBJ2-7; TRBD2 matches at 8 bases. The CDR3 totals 16 residues. Germline V gene lookup returns CDR1 SNHLY and CDR2 FYNNEI.

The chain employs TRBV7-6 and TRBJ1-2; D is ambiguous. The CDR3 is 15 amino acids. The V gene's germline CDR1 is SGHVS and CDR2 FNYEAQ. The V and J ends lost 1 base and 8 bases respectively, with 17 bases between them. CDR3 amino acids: CASSLVSSPTSGYTF. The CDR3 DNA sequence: TGTGCCAGCAGCTTAGTTTCCAGCCCGACGTCCGGCTACACCTTC.

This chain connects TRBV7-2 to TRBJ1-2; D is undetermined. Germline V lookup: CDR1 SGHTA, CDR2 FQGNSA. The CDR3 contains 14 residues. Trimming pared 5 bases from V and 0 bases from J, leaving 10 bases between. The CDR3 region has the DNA TGTGCCAGCAGCCCAGGACTACCTAACTATGGCTACACCTTC. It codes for CASSPGLPNYGYTF.

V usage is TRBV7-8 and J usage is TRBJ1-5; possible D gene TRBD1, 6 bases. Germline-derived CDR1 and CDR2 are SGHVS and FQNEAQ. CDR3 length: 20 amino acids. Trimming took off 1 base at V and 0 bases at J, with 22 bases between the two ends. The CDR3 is CASSLDRRGRTYNSNQPQHF. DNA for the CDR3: TGTGCCAGCAGCTTAGATCGCAGGGGCCGTACTTATAATAGCAATCAGCCCCAGCATTTT.

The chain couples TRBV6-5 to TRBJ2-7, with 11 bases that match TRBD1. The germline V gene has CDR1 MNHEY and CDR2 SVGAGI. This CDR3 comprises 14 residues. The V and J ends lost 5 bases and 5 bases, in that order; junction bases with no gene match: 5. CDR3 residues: CASSTGQGVDEQYF. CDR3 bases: TGTGCCAGCAGTACGGGACAGGGGGTAGACGAGCAGTACTTC.

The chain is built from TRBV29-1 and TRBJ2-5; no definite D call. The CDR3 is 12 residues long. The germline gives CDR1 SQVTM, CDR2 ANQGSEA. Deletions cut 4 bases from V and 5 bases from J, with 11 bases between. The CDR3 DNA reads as TGCAGCGTTGGTCGGTTCGGGGAGACCCAGTACTTC. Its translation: CSVGRFGETQYF. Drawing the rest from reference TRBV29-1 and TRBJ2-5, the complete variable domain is SAVISQKPSRDICQRGTSLTIQCQVDSQVTMMFWYRQQPGQSLTLIATANQGSEATYESGFVIDKFPISRPNLTFSTLTVSNMSPEDSSIYLCSVGRFGETQYFGPGTRLLVL.

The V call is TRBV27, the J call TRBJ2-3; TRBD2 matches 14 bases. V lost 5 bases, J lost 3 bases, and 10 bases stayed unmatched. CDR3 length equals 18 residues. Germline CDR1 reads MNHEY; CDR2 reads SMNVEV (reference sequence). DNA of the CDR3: TGTGCCAGCAGTCTCAGGACTAGCGGGAGGTTTGTGACAGATACGCAGTATTTT. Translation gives CASSLRTSGRFVTDTQYF.

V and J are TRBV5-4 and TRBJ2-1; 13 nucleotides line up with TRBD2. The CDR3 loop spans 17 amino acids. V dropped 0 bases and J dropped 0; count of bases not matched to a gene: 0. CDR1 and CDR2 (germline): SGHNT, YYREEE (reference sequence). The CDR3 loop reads CASSLGTSGSSYNEQFF. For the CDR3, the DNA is TGTGCCAGCAGCTTGGGGACTAGCGGGAGCTCCTACAATGAGCAGTTCTTC.

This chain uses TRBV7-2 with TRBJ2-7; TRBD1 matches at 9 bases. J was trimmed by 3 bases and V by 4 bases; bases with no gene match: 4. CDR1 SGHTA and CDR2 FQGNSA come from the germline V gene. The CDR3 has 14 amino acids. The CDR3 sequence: CASSWGTGIYEQYF. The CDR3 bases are TGTGCCAGCAGCTGGGGGACAGGGATCTACGAGCAGTACTTC.

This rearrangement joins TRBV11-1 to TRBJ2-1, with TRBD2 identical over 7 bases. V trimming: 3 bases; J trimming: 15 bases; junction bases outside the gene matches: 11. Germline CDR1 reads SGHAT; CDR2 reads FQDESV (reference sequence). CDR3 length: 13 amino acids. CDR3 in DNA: TGTGCCAGCAGCTTCGGACTAGAAACTGGCCGGTTCTTC. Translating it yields CASSFGLETGRFF.

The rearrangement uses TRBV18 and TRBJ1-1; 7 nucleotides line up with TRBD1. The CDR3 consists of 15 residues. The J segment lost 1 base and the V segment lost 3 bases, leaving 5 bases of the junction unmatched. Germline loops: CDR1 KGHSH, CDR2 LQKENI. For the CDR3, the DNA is TGTGCCAGCTCACCCCAATACAGGGGGAACACTGAAGCTTTCTTT. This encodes CASSPQYRGNTEAFF. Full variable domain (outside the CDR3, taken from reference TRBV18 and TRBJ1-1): NAGVMQNPRHLVRRRGQEARLRCSPMKGHSHVYWYRQLPEEGLKFMVYLQKENIIDESGMPKERFSAEFPKEGPSILRIQQVVRGDSAAYFCASSPQYRGNTEAFFGQGTRLTVV.